The 27 T cell receptor beta chains below come from one sample, sequenced in a study of CD8+ T cells in alopecia areata. Sequencing templates came from extracted RNA that was reverse transcribed into cDNA. Data came from immunoSEQ multiplex PCR; TCRdb stores just in-frame clones and leaves some out. The table has fewer than 200,000 clones, 59% seen once; the top ten hold roughly 14%. This sample comprised CD4+ T cells sorted from blood, obtained at week 0. The receptors derive from a human donor with alopecia areata.

This clone was seen only once. The V gene is TRBV2, the J gene TRBJ2-5; weak D call: TRBD2 (7 bases). In germline, CDR1 is SNHLY, CDR2 FYNNEI. This CDR3 has 15 residues. Trimming removed 7 bases at V and 4 bases at J, with 19 bases between. Written as DNA, the CDR3 is TGTGCCAGCAATACGGGGGGCACGCTCCGAGAGACCCAGTACTTC. This gives the protein CASNTGGTLRETQYF.

In its sample, this clone was seen a few times. The chain has TRBV20-1 and TRBJ1-2; no reliable D call. The CDR3 spans 11 residues. CDR1 DFQATT and CDR2 SNEGSKA come from the germline V gene (reference sequence). V lost 1 base to trimming and J lost 3 bases, with 3 bases between them. The CDR3 DNA reads TGCAGTGCTAGAGGGGACTATGGCTACACCTTC. Amino acids: CSARGDYGYTF.

This clone was seen only a few times. The chain couples TRBV5-1 to TRBJ1-1; unclear D gene. Germline loops: CDR1 SGHRS, CDR2 YFSETQ. This CDR3 has 13 amino acids. V was pared by 2 bases and J by 7 bases, with 12 bases between. CDR3 region: CASSFDGGYEAFF. CDR3 in DNA: TGCGCCAGCAGCTTCGACGGCGGATATGAAGCTTTCTTT. The full variable domain, its missing parts supplied by reference TRBV5-1 and TRBJ1-1, is KAGVTQTPRYLIKTRGQQVTLSCSPISGHRSVSWYQQTPGQGLQFLFEYFSETQRNKGNFPGRFSGRQFSNSRSEMNVSTLELGDSALYLCASSFDGGYEAFFGQGTRLTVV.

J is TRBJ2-1 and V is TRBV5-6; 8 nucleotides match TRBD2. V lost 0 bases, J lost 6 bases, and 2 bases stayed unmatched. Germline V gene sequence: CDR1 SGHDT, CDR2 YYEEEE. CDR3 length: 14 residues. CDR3 in amino acids: CASSLGRGANEQFF. CDR3 DNA sequence: TGTGCCAGCAGCTTGGGGCGGGGGGCCAATGAGCAGTTCTTC.

This chain uses TRBV15 with TRBJ1-2; D is undetermined. Germline V gene data show CDR1 as LNHNV and CDR2 as YYDKDF (reference sequence). CDR3 size: 13 residues. Between the trimmed V and J ends, which lost 1 base and 4 bases, there was a span of 7 bases. CDR3 residues: CATSRVEGYGYTF. The CDR3 coding sequence is TGTGCCACCAGCAGAGTTGAGGGCTATGGCTACACCTTC.

V usage is TRBV2 and J usage is TRBJ1-5; perhaps TRBD1 as D (6 bases). From germline, CDR1 is SNHLY and CDR2 FYNNEI. CDR3 length equals 16 residues. V lost 8 bases, J lost 6 bases, and 23 bases lay in between. The CDR3 DNA reads as TGTGCCAGCGGATGGACAGAGGGTTTTTCGGGTCAGCCCCAGCATTTT. Protein product: CASGWTEGFSGQPQHF.

This chain joins TRBV6-5 and TRBJ1-6; D gene uncertain. V dropped 4 bases and J dropped 7 bases, with 14 bases sitting between them. This CDR3 region has 15 residues. CDR1 and CDR2 from the germline V gene are MNHEY and SVGAGI. CDR3 sequence (DNA): TGTGCCAGCAGTTTAGGTGGGCTGGGGAATTCACCCCTCCACTTT. It codes for CASSLGGLGNSPLHF.

V gene TRBV30 combines with J gene TRBJ1-5; TRBD1 matches 9 bases. Germline values: CDR1 GTSNPN, CDR2 SVGIG (reference sequence). The V segment lost 3 bases and the J segment 4 bases; nucleotides outside the gene matches: 4. The CDR3 extends over 14 amino acids. CDR3 residues: CAWRTGGINQPQHF. CDR3 DNA: TGTGCCTGGAGGACAGGGGGGATTAATCAGCCCCAGCATTTT. The variable domain in full, with the rest retrieved from reference TRBV30 and TRBJ1-5, is SQTIHQWPATLVQPVGSPLSLECTVEGTSNPNLYWYRQAAGRGLQLLFYSVGIGQISSEVPQNLSASRPQDRQFILSSKKLLLSDSGFYLCAWRTGGINQPQHFGDGTRLSIL.

Here the CDR3 reads CASSLQGHYGYTF. Here the CDR3 DNA reads TGTGCCAGCAGCTTGCAGGGTCACTATGGCTACACCTTC. V is TRBV5-4 and J is TRBJ1-2, with D perhaps matching TRBD1 (5 bases). The CDR3 runs to 13 residues. CDR1 SGHNT and CDR2 YYREEE come from the germline V gene (reference sequence). V was pared by 1 base and J by 3 bases, with 7 bases between.

The rearrangement uses TRBV7-2 and TRBJ1-1; TRBD1 aligns across 7 bases. J was trimmed by 1 base and V by 4 bases; bases with no gene match: 3. The CDR3 runs 14 residues. The germline CDR1 and CDR2 sequences are SGHTA and FQGNSA. The CDR3 coding sequence is TGTGCCAGCAGCTCCGGGACAGCGAACACTGAAGCTTTCTTT. Its translation is CASSSGTANTEAFF.

This chain joins TRBV27 and TRBJ1-4, with 8 bases identical to TRBD1. V lost 6 bases to trimming and J lost 6 bases; unmatched junction nucleotides: 6. The germline CDR1 and CDR2 sequences are MNHEY and SMNVEV (reference sequence). The CDR3 is 14 residues long. As DNA, the CDR3 is TGTGCCAGCAGGGAGGACAGGGCGTATGAAAAACTGTTTTTT. It is translated as CASREDRAYEKLFF.

The chain is built from TRBV28 and TRBJ2-5; TRBD2 aligns across 10 bases. This CDR3 has 12 amino acids. Germline assignment: CDR1 MDHEN and CDR2 SYDVKM. The V and J ends lost 5 bases and 7 bases, in that order; junction bases with no gene match: 1. CDR3 sequence (DNA): TGTGCCAGCAGTCGGACTAGCGGGACCCAGTACTTC. Encoded protein: CASSRTSGTQYF.

The DNA for the CDR3 is TGCAGTGCTAGAGGAGGAGGTTTGGACACCTTC. As protein: CSARGGGLDTF. This chain links TRBV20-1 with TRBJ1-2, with D uncertain. V shed 1 base and J shed 12 bases, with 12 bases lying between them. Germline V gene sequence: CDR1 DFQATT, CDR2 SNEGSKA (reference sequence). The length of the CDR3 is 11 residues.

V gene TRBV9 combines with J gene TRBJ2-3; the match to TRBD2 covers 13 bases. The CDR3 runs 19 residues. V trimming: 0 bases; J trimming: 1 base; junction bases outside the gene matches: 8. The germline CDR1 and CDR2 sequences are SGDLS and YYNGEE. The DNA for the CDR3 is TGTGCCAGCAGCGTAGTCGACAAGGGACTAGCGGGGCGCACAGATACGCAGTATTTT. It codes for CASSVVDKGLAGRTDTQYF. Complete variable domain (other parts from reference TRBV9 and TRBJ2-3): DSGVTQTPKHLITATGQRVTLRCSPRSGDLSVYWYQQSLDQGLQFLIQYYNGEERAKGNILERFSAQQFPDLHSELNLSSLELGDSALYFCASSVVDKGLAGRTDTQYFGPGTRLTVL.

The chain uses TRBV30 and TRBJ2-3, with TRBD2 matching over 8 bases. The CDR3 is 15 residues long. The trim removed 2 bases at V and 0 bases at J, leaving 4 bases unmatched. Germline assignment: CDR1 GTSNPN and CDR2 SVGIG (reference sequence). The CDR3 nucleotides are TGTGCCTGGAGTAACGCGGGGGGCAGCACAGATACGCAGTATTTT. Translating gives CAWSNAGGSTDTQYF. The whole variable domain, remainder taken from reference TRBV30 and TRBJ2-3, is SQTIHQWPATLVQPVGSPLSLECTVEGTSNPNLYWYRQAAGRGLQLLFYSVGIGQISSEVPQNLSASRPQDRQFILSSKKLLLSDSGFYLCAWSNAGGSTDTQYFGPGTRLTVL.

CDR3 sequence (DNA): TGTGCCACCAGCAGAGCACTAGCGGGGAAATCAGATACGCAGTATTTT. This sequence encodes CATSRALAGKSDTQYF. This chain uses TRBV15 with TRBJ2-3; 10 bases fit TRBD2. This CDR3 is 16 amino acids long. Unmatched junction bases numbered 5, after V lost 1 base and J lost 4 bases. Germline V gene sequence: CDR1 LNHNV, CDR2 YYDKDF (reference sequence).

V gene TRBV4-1 combines with J gene TRBJ2-3, with D possibly TRBD2 on 6 matching bases. Germline V CDR1 and CDR2: MGHRA, YSYEKL. This CDR3 spans 13 amino acids. V was pared by 5 bases and J by 4 bases, with 10 bases between. The CDR3 loop is CASSVRDSDTQYF. The CDR3 DNA reads as TGCGCCAGCAGCGTCAGGGACTCAGATACGCAGTATTTT.

This sequence joins TRBV27 and TRBJ1-5; D uncertain. Germline lookup yields CDR1 MNHEY and CDR2 SMNVEV (reference sequence). This CDR3 is 16 amino acids long. The germline V and J ends were trimmed by 6 bases and 5 bases, with 20 bases remaining between them. CDR3 nucleotide sequence: TGTGCCAGCAGACCCCGATTCGATTCTCGTGATCAGCCCCAGCATTTT. The encoded protein is CASRPRFDSRDQPQHF.

This chain uses TRBV2 with TRBJ1-1, with 10 bases aligning to TRBD1. Germline V CDR1 and CDR2: SNHLY, FYNNEI. The length of the CDR3 is 14 residues. Losses at the gene ends were 8 bases for V and 4 bases for J; bases not matched to a gene: 7. CDR3 sequence reads: CASWTGGKGTEAFF. CDR3 DNA: TGTGCCAGCTGGACAGGGGGTAAAGGCACTGAAGCTTTCTTT.

The chain is built from TRBV27 and TRBJ2-7; D perhaps matches TRBD1 (6 bases). Germline CDR1 is MNHEY and CDR2 is SMNVEV (reference sequence). The CDR3 contains 15 residues. V lost 4 bases to trimming and J lost 6 bases, with 19 bases between them. The chain's CDR3 is CASSSFRGFLSEQYF. Here the CDR3 DNA reads TGTGCCAGCAGTTCGTTCAGGGGATTTCTAAGCGAGCAGTACTTC.

The chain recombines TRBV30 with TRBJ2-1; 11 positions match TRBD2. J lost 6 bases, V lost 2 bases, and 3 bases had no gene match. The CDR3 is made up of 14 amino acids. Germline V gene lookup returns CDR1 GTSNPN and CDR2 SVGIG (reference sequence). CDR3 DNA sequence: TGTGCCTGGAGTCGACTAGCGGGGATCAATGAGCAGTTCTTC. It encodes CAWSRLAGINEQFF.

Points on this clone: Additional DNA sequences in this sample encode the identical CDR3. V usage is TRBV7-9 and J usage is TRBJ2-3; D may match TRBD1 or TRBD2 (5 bases each). V shed 0 bases and J shed 4 bases, with 5 bases lying between them. Per germline, CDR1 SEHNR and CDR2 FQNEAQ (reference sequence). The CDR3 runs 13 residues. CDR3 DNA: TGTGCCAGCAGCTTAGCGGGGGCAGATACGCAGTATTTT. Amino acid sequence: CASSLAGADTQYF.

The chain carries TRBV7-2 and TRBJ2-5, with D unclear. V was pared by 8 bases and J by 2 bases, with 12 bases between. The CDR3 runs to 13 residues. Germline V gene data show CDR1 as SGHTA and CDR2 as FQGNSA. The CDR3 sequence: CASSPGLQETQYF. Written as DNA, the CDR3 is TGTGCCAGCTCCCCCGGGCTGCAAGAGACCCAGTACTTC. Using reference TRBV7-2 and TRBJ2-5 for the parts outside the CDR3, the full variable domain is GAGVSQSPSNKVTEKGKDVELRCDPISGHTALYWYRQSLGQGLEFLIYFQGNSAPDKSGLPSDRFSAERTGGSVSTLTIQRTQQEDSAVYLCASSPGLQETQYFGPGTRLLVL.

V usage is TRBV19 and J usage is TRBJ2-5; no firm D call. The germline V gene has CDR1 LNHDA and CDR2 SQIVND (reference sequence). The CDR3 is made up of 13 amino acids. Trimming took off 5 bases at V and 1 base at J, with 8 bases between the two ends. CDR3: CASSGLVQETQYF. The DNA for the CDR3 is TGTGCCAGTAGTGGGCTGGTCCAAGAGACCCAGTACTTC.

This clone occurred a few times. This chain uses TRBV20-1 with TRBJ2-7; D uncertain. Germline loops: CDR1 DFQATT, CDR2 SNEGSKA (reference sequence). The CDR3 is made up of 11 amino acids. The V end lost 5 bases, the J end lost 3 bases, and 8 bases lay between the germline ends. This CDR3 is CSAGLRYEQYF. CDR3 nucleotides: TGCAGTGCTGGCCTCCGCTACGAGCAGTACTTC.

V and J are TRBV29-1 and TRBJ1-2, with 8 bases that match TRBD1. The CDR3 is 13 residues long. Per the germline V gene, CDR1 is SQVTM and CDR2 is ANQGSEA. After removal of 4 bases from V and 8 bases from J, the junction contained 9 bases not matched to a gene. The CDR3 sequence: CSVGQGLEGGYTF. The DNA of the CDR3 is TGCAGCGTTGGACAGGGGTTGGAAGGGGGCTACACCTTC.

The CDR3 loop reads CASSDGTPYRTQYF. DNA for the CDR3: TGTGCCAGCAGTGATGGAACCCCGTATCGGACCCAGTACTTC. This sequence joins TRBV2 and TRBJ2-5; no definite D call. This CDR3 has 14 amino acids. Deletions cut 3 bases from V and 7 bases from J, with 15 bases between. Germline CDR1 reads SNHLY; CDR2 reads FYNNEI.